The source of this TCR beta chain is a study of T cell changes during pregnancy in multiple sclerosis. Profiled with immunoSEQ multiplex PCR; TCRdb holds only in-frame clones, not every one. The table has approximately 30,000 clones, roughly nine tenths seen once. There are 14 residues in the CDR3. Between the trimmed V and J ends, which lost 5 bases and 5 bases, there was a span of 13 bases. From germline, CDR1 is SNHLY and CDR2 FYNNEI. The clonotype was recovered from a female donor with multiple sclerosis, enrolled in a pregnancy study. The V gene is TRBV2, the J gene TRBJ2-1; D is perhaps TRBD1 (6 bases). The material was CD4+ T cells from peripheral blood mononuclear cells, obtained in the second trimester of pregnancy. DNA for the CDR3: TGTGCCAGCAGTCTACAGGGCTCGGACAATGAGCAGTTCTTC. The encoded protein is CASSLQGSDNEQFF.